Listed here are 28 T cell receptor beta chains from one sample, sequenced in a study of tumor-infiltrating lymphocytes in localized non-small cell lung cancer. TCRdb keeps only in-frame clones here, not all; method: immunoSEQ multiplex PCR. The sample consists of over 9,500 clones, 65% to 85% of them appearing once. The material sequenced was uninvolved lung tissue not adjacent to the tumor. These receptors were taken from a human donor with non-small cell lung cancer.

The CDR3 DNA reads TGTGCCAGCAACGTAAGATTACATAATTCACCCCTCCACTTT. This codes for CASNVRLHNSPLHF. J is TRBJ1-6 and V is TRBV7-2, with no clear D. The CDR3 contains 14 residues. V was pared by 7 bases and J by 5 bases, with 12 bases between. Germline loops: CDR1 SGHTA, CDR2 FQGNSA.

V usage is TRBV11-3 and J usage is TRBJ2-2; D call uncertain. CDR1 and CDR2 from the germline V gene are SGHNT and YENEEA. This CDR3 spans 14 amino acids. Trimming took off 2 bases at V and 1 base at J, with 5 bases between the two ends. CDR3 amino acids: CASSLLGNTGELFF. The CDR3 nucleotides are TGTGCCAGCAGCTTATTAGGGAACACCGGGGAGCTGTTTTTT. The entire variable domain, with the rest obtained from reference TRBV11-3 and TRBJ2-2, is as follows: EAGVVQSPRYKIIEKKQPVAFWCNPISGHNTLYWYLQNLGQGPELLIRYENEEAVDDSQLPKDRFSAERLKGVDSTLKIQPAELGDSAVYLCASSLLGNTGELFFGEGSRLTVL.

The chain links TRBV7-9 to TRBJ2-6; 8 bases match TRBD2. Per germline, CDR1 SEHNR and CDR2 FQNEAQ (reference sequence). The CDR3 runs to 19 residues. V lost 0 bases to trimming and J lost 0 bases; unmatched junction nucleotides: 7. CDR3 sequence (DNA): TGTGCCAGCAGCTTAGCAAGGACTAGCTTCATCTCTGGGGCCAACGTCCTGACTTTC. It is translated as CASSLARTSFISGANVLTF.

This clone has just a few counts. The chain uses TRBV7-3 and TRBJ2-1; 8 bases align to TRBD2. After removal of 5 bases from V and 9 bases from J, the junction contained 9 bases not matched to a gene. CDR3 length: 14 amino acids. CDR1 and CDR2 (germline): SGHTA, FQGTGA. Here the CDR3 reads CASSQRAGGGEQFF. The DNA of the CDR3 is TGTGCCAGCAGCCAGCGCGCCGGGGGGGGTGAGCAGTTCTTC.

The chain couples TRBV13 to TRBJ1-2, with D tentatively TRBD1 (5 bases). The V end was cut by 4 bases, the J end by 1 base, with 10 bases between. CDR1 PRHDT and CDR2 FYEKMQ come from the germline V gene (reference sequence). This CDR3 spans 14 amino acids. CDR3 in amino acids: CASSSSRDNYGYTF. The CDR3 bases are TGTGCCAGCAGCTCCTCCAGGGATAACTATGGCTACACCTTC.

The chain links TRBV7-2 to TRBJ2-7, with TRBD1 matching 7 bases. Trimming removed 4 bases from V and 2 bases from J; junction bases left unmatched: 8. This CDR3 has 15 residues. Looked up from germline, CDR1 is SGHTA and CDR2 is FQGNSA. CDR3 amino acids: CASSSQLGTAYEQYF. CDR3 coding DNA: TGTGCCAGCAGCTCCCAGCTCGGGACAGCCTACGAGCAGTACTTC. The full variable domain, in which reference TRBV7-2 and TRBJ2-7 provide the parts outside the CDR3, is GAGVSQSPSNKVTEKGKDVELRCDPISGHTALYWYRQSLGQGLEFLIYFQGNSAPDKSGLPSDRFSAERTGGSVSTLTIQRTQQEDSAVYLCASSSQLGTAYEQYFGPGTRLTVT.

The rearrangement links TRBV2 to TRBJ1-3; D possibly corresponds to TRBD1 (5 bases). Per the germline V gene, CDR1 is SNHLY and CDR2 is FYNNEI. V was clipped by 2 bases and J by 0 bases, with 14 bases between them. The CDR3 is 17 residues long. CDR3 sequence: CASSEQPGTFSGNTIYF. The CDR3 nucleotides are TGTGCCAGCAGTGAACAGCCAGGGACCTTCTCTGGAAACACCATATATTTT.

This chain links TRBV7-2 with TRBJ1-5; a weak D match, TRBD1 (5 bases). The germline V gene has CDR1 SGHTA and CDR2 FQGNSA. V lost 1 base, J lost 3 bases, and 10 bases lay in between. The CDR3 loop spans 15 amino acids. CDR3 coding DNA: TGTGCCAGCAGCTTAGAATGGGGGAACAATCAGCCCCAGCATTTT. This codes for CASSLEWGNNQPQHF.

The rearrangement joins TRBV5-4 to TRBJ2-7; no clear D. This CDR3 region has 14 residues. The V end lost 4 bases, the J end lost 0 bases, and 11 bases lay between the germline ends. Germline V lookup: CDR1 SGHNT, CDR2 YYREEE (reference sequence). The DNA for the CDR3 is TGTGCCAGCAGCACTACGACGGACTCCTACGAGCAGTACTTC. Its protein product is CASSTTTDSYEQYF.

The CDR3 DNA is TGTGCCAGCAGCTTAGGATTCTCCTACGAGCAGTACTTC. Its protein is CASSLGFSYEQYF. V usage is TRBV11-2 and J usage is TRBJ2-7; D is unresolved. V lost 1 base, J lost 0 bases, and 4 bases lay in between. The CDR3 is made up of 13 amino acids. From germline, CDR1 is SGHAT and CDR2 FQNNGV.

This clone was seen just once. The CDR3 nucleotides read TGCGCCAGCAGCTTGGTGGCGAGGGTCGCAGATACGCAGTATTTT. It encodes CASSLVARVADTQYF. The chain has TRBV5-1 and TRBJ2-3; D may be TRBD2 (5 bases). The CDR3 runs to 15 residues. CDR1 is SGHRS, CDR2 YFSETQ, per germline. V lost 0 bases and J lost 4, with 12 bases in between.

This clone was counted once. V and J are TRBV9 and TRBJ1-2; 7 bases map to TRBD1. Germline V gene data show CDR1 as SGDLS and CDR2 as YYNGEE. With V trimmed by 4 bases and J by 1 base, 7 bases remained unmatched. The CDR3 is 15 residues long. CDR3 in DNA: TGTGCCAGCAGCTCCTCGACAGGGAATAACTATGGCTACACCTTC. Its protein product is CASSSSTGNNYGYTF.

This sequence joins TRBV20-1 and TRBJ1-1; D remains ambiguous. V was trimmed by 5 bases and J by 6 bases, leaving 7 bases between them. There are 10 residues in the CDR3. CDR1 and CDR2 from the germline V gene are DFQATT and SNEGSKA (reference sequence). The CDR3 nucleotides read TGCAGTGCTCTCCAGCCTGAAGCTTTCTTT. It translates to CSALQPEAFF.

V usage is TRBV25-1 and J usage is TRBJ2-3; no definite D call. From germline, CDR1 is MGHDK and CDR2 SYGVNS. V lost 2 bases and J lost 5, with 11 bases in between. The CDR3 runs to 14 residues. CDR3 bases: TGTGCCAGCAGTGAAAGTTGGGTTCGAGATACGCAGTATTTT. This sequence encodes CASSESWVRDTQYF.

This chain links TRBV4-3 with TRBJ2-6; D call uncertain. Between the trimmed V and J ends, which lost 5 bases and 0 bases, there was a span of 11 bases. The CDR3 spans 16 residues. From germline, CDR1 is LGHNA and CDR2 YSLEER. The CDR3: CASSSHSSSGANVLTF. For the CDR3, the DNA is TGCGCCAGCAGCAGTCACAGTTCCTCTGGGGCCAACGTCCTGACTTTC.

This clone was counted a few times. This chain connects TRBV29-1 to TRBJ2-3, with TRBD1 as a possible D gene (5 bases). Germline CDR1 is SQVTM and CDR2 is ANQGSEA. V shed 0 bases and J shed 4 bases, with 26 bases lying between them. The CDR3 is 19 amino acids. The CDR3 sequence is CSVEDRTTRGPARPDTQYF. In DNA, the CDR3 is TGCAGCGTTGAAGATAGGACAACCAGAGGACCCGCCCGGCCAGATACGCAGTATTTT.

This clone was detected once. The chain joins TRBV7-2 to TRBJ1-5, with D possibly TRBD1 on 6 matching bases. V was cut by 1 base and J by 3 bases, with 10 bases left in between. The CDR3 totals 15 residues. Looked up from germline, CDR1 is SGHTA and CDR2 is FQGNSA. The CDR3 sequence is CASSLVQGINQPQHF. The CDR3 DNA is TGTGCCAGCAGCTTAGTACAGGGAATCAATCAGCCCCAGCATTTT.

V usage is TRBV7-9 and J usage is TRBJ1-1; D possibly corresponds to TRBD1 (5 bases). The CDR3 contains 14 residues. Trimming removed 4 bases from V and 0 bases from J, with 9 bases in between. Germline lookup yields CDR1 SEHNR and CDR2 FQNEAQ (reference sequence). In nucleotides, the CDR3 is TGTGCCAGCAGCTCGGGACGGTTGAACACTGAAGCTTTCTTT. Residues: CASSSGRLNTEAFF.

The V and J genes are TRBV5-6 and TRBJ1-6; D not resolved. Germline CDR1 reads SGHDT; CDR2 reads YYEEEE. The CDR3 loop spans 14 amino acids. The ends were cut back, 3 bases at V and 8 bases at J, with 12 bases in the middle. The CDR3 protein is CASSSGISHSPLHF. CDR3 DNA: TGTGCCAGCAGCTCCGGGATTTCCCATTCACCCCTCCACTTT. Complete variable domain (other parts from reference TRBV5-6 and TRBJ1-6): DAGVTQSPTHLIKTRGQQVTLRCSPKSGHDTVSWYQQALGQGPQFIFQYYEEEERQRGNFPDRFSGHQFPNYSSELNVNALLLGDSALYLCASSSGISHSPLHFGNGTRLTVT.

This clone was observed a handful of times. The V gene is TRBV7-9, the J gene TRBJ1-2, with D uncertain. Trimming left V 1 base short and J 9 bases short, with 6 bases between. The CDR3 has 11 residues. Per germline, CDR1 SEHNR and CDR2 FQNEAQ (reference sequence). The CDR3 is CASSLGRSYTF. CDR3 coding DNA: TGTGCCAGCAGCTTAGGTAGAAGCTACACCTTC. The variable domain in full, completed from reference TRBV7-9 and TRBJ1-2, reads DTGVSQNPRHKITKRGQNVTFRCDPISEHNRLYWYRQTLGQGPEFLTYFQNEAQLEKSRLLSDRFSAERPKGSFSTLEIQRTEQGDSAMYLCASSLGRSYTFGSGTRLTVV.

This chain connects TRBV6-5 to TRBJ1-4; 9 positions agree with TRBD1. The length of the CDR3 is 15 residues. CDR1 and CDR2 (germline): MNHEY, SVGAGI. With 5 bases clipped from V and 6 bases from J, the junction kept 7 bases outside the gene matches. The CDR3 here is CASSRTGTGYEKLFF. DNA of the CDR3: TGTGCCAGCAGTCGGACCGGGACAGGGTATGAAAAACTGTTTTTT.

This clone counts as large. The chain employs TRBV4-1 and TRBJ1-5; weak D call: TRBD1 (5 bases). The CDR3 runs 13 residues. Looked up from germline, CDR1 is MGHRA and CDR2 is YSYEKL. The V and J ends lost 2 bases and 14 bases respectively, with 16 bases between them. The CDR3 loop is CASSQQTSGLKHF. CDR3 DNA: TGCGCCAGCAGCCAACAGACCTCGGGGCTAAAGCATTTT.

The rearrangement uses TRBV4-3 and TRBJ1-1, with TRBD1 identical over 7 bases. The germline CDR1 and CDR2 sequences are LGHNA and YSLEER. The CDR3 length is 13 residues. J lost 5 bases, V lost 0 bases, and 0 bases had no gene match. The chain's CDR3 is CASSQEQGTEAFF. CDR3 DNA: TGCGCCAGCAGCCAAGAACAGGGGACTGAAGCTTTCTTT.

J is TRBJ1-1 and V is TRBV10-3, with unresolved D. Looked up from germline, CDR1 is ENHRY and CDR2 is SYGVKD. The V and J ends lost 4 bases and 0 bases respectively, with 6 bases between them. The CDR3 has 13 amino acids. The CDR3 region has the DNA TGTGCCATCAGTGGCAGCTTGAACACTGAAGCTTTCTTT. As protein: CAISGSLNTEAFF.

The V and J genes are TRBV19 and TRBJ1-6, with TRBD1 matching over 8 bases. This CDR3 region has 14 residues. Trimming removed 8 bases from V and 6 bases from J; junction bases left unmatched: 6. CDR1 LNHDA and CDR2 SQIVND come from the germline V gene (reference sequence). In DNA, the CDR3 is TGTGCCAGTCGCCTCCAGGGGGCTAATTCACCCCTCCACTTT. It is translated as CASRLQGANSPLHF.

The chain uses TRBV5-6 and TRBJ2-2; D unresolved. The CDR3 is made up of 15 amino acids. Germline CDR1 and CDR2: SGHDT and YYEEEE. The V and J ends lost 0 bases and 8 bases respectively, with 14 bases between them. This chain's CDR3 is CASSLEALAAGELFF. CDR3 sequence (DNA): TGTGCCAGCAGCTTGGAAGCGTTGGCGGCTGGGGAGCTGTTTTTT.

The chain is built from TRBV30 and TRBJ2-3, with 7 bases lining up with TRBD2. The CDR3 extends over 17 amino acids. From germline, CDR1 is GTSNPN and CDR2 SVGIG (reference sequence). Unmatched junction bases numbered 12, after V lost 3 bases and J lost 0 bases. As DNA, the CDR3 is TGTGCCTGGAGCCCTAGGCGGGGGAGGACTAGCACAGATACGCAGTATTTT. Translation gives CAWSPRRGRTSTDTQYF.

Here the CDR3 reads CASSQVWNSPLHF. As DNA, the CDR3 is TGCGCCAGCAGCCAAGTTTGGAATTCACCCCTCCACTTT. The rearrangement links TRBV4-3 to TRBJ1-6; D unresolved. Trimming shortened V by 1 base and J by 7 bases, and 5 bases separated the two germline ends. Germline CDR1 reads LGHNA; CDR2 reads YSLEER. This CDR3 region has 13 residues.